This TCR beta chain emerged from a study of blood T cells in healthy people across ages (dated by TCRdb to the mid-2010s). With regard to the full study: In model experiments, template switching captured about one uniquely barcoded TCR beta cDNA molecule for every two T cells. Using deep sequencing normalized with unique cDNA molecular identifiers, the study measured how TCR beta repertoire diversity changes with age. Four age groups were formed from the donors: young (average roughly 16 years), middle-aged (approximately 40), aged (more than 55) and long-lived (around 82). To avoid experimental bias, donors of different ages were spread randomly across the sequencing lanes. Two additional independent replicas of 1 million unique cDNA reads from the same blood draw were analyzed for two donors (one aged 18 to 30 and one aged 80 or older). The paper's findings and limits, for the study overall: Estimates of total diversity based on one million sequenced T cells were regarded as lower bounds and as underestimates. A strong correlation was found between observed TCR beta diversity and the percentage of naive T cells measured by flow cytometry. Compared with the aged group, the long-lived group had more naive CD4+ T cells, fewer expanded clones and increased TCR diversity, suggesting age selection. Observed TCR beta diversity per million T cells fell roughly linearly with age, and a significant reduction was already apparent by age roughly 40. Because donor CMV infection status was unknown, age-related changes in expanded clonotypes were potentially confounded. Since profiling was done on bulk unsorted PBMCs, naive and antigen-experienced compartments could not be conclusively compared.

Library preparation employed 5' RACE. For sequencing, an Illumina HiSeq 2500 was employed. A second PCR of about 7 to 12 cycles was run with a J-beta primer mix and a sample-barcoded 5' primer. A unique molecular identifier was introduced onto each TCR beta cDNA molecule by a template-switch 5' adaptor carrying 12 random nucleotides. Each sample yielded at least 3 million CDR3-containing paired-end reads. First-strand cDNA synthesis was performed from all RNA using the Mint cDNA synthesis kit, with priming by a TRBC-specific oligonucleotide. After uracil-DNA glycosylase treatment, a first 18-cycle PCR used universal primers M1SS and BC2_uni_R on all cDNA. From the authors' description of their analysis: For normalization, 1 million high-quality reads, each with a distinct molecular identifier, were randomly selected from each sample. Reads with shared molecular identifiers were discarded instead of being binned into consensus sequences. MiTCR, run with a Q25 quality threshold and the strictest error-elimination algorithm, handled CDR3 identification, clonotype clustering and error correction. A nonparametric unseen species model using Euler transformation provided a lower-bound estimate of total TCR beta diversity. Starting from the raw public reads, TCRdb applied fastp trimming at Q25, assembled clones with MiXCR and retained in-frame beta chains. Rows with one shared CDR3 protein collapse into an entry with the most common genes and DNA. For this entry, the V and J calls and clone size follow TCRdb and not the study's own pipeline. Counted in this sample were approximately 810,000 distinct CDR3 sequences; around 36% of them appeared once. 10% to 15% of the sample comes from the top ten.

The donors were roughly 40 Caucasian individuals from Russia, aged about 6 to 95 years, who were systemically healthy. Ten milliliters of peripheral blood were collected from each donor into EDTA-treated Vacutainer tubes. Ficoll-Paque density-gradient centrifugation was used to isolate PBMCs, with at least 6 million per sample. Trizol reagent was used to extract total RNA from the PBMCs, yielding at least 5.5 micrograms per sample. For every donor, an aliquot of PBMCs went through flow cytometry to measure the percentages of naive CD45RAhigh/CD27high T cells. A remark on this clonotype: Its recognized antigen is unknown. The sample holds no much larger clone one base away, and base qualities are not on file.

Sequencing was performed on blood. This clonotype was obtained from a young man in good health.

The CDR3 has the sequence CASSLIPGFYNEQFF. The nucleotides are TGTGCCAGCAGCCTTATCCCGGGGTTCTACAATGAGCAGTTCTTC. This chain joins TRBV28 to TRBJ2-1; tentative D gene TRBD2, with 5 bases matching. V gives up 6 bases and J gives up 3 bases, and the segment between their germline ends measures 15 bases. The CDR3, from cysteine to phenylalanine, totals 15 residues. Only the CDR3 part of the read is kept: 45 bases, read in frame from the first base. Reading the germline V gene gives CDR1 MDHEN and CDR2 SYDVKM.